The 11 T cell receptor beta chains reported below all come from one sample, sequenced in a study of blood T cells in healthy people across ages. With a J-beta primer mix and a sample-barcoded 5' primer, a second PCR ran roughly 6 to 11 cycles. TCRdb itself ran the 5' RACE reads through MiXCR, one entry per CDR3 protein. The table has 1.5 million to 2 million distinct CDR3 sequences, around 42% seen once. The material sequenced was blood. The source of these receptors is a human donor in good health.

V usage is TRBV4-1 and J usage is TRBJ2-5; no clear D. CDR1 and CDR2 from the germline V gene are MGHRA and YSYEKL. This CDR3 is 13 amino acids long. Deletions cut 3 bases from V and 11 bases from J, with 16 bases between. This CDR3 reads CASSHAVAYEQYF. DNA of the CDR3: TGCGCCAGCAGCCATGCCGTCGCTTATGAGCAGTACTTC.

The genes are TRBV6-2 or TRBV6-3 and TRBJ2-7, with TRBD1 identical over 7 bases. Losses at the gene ends were 7 bases for V and 0 bases for J; bases not matched to a gene: 18. The CDR3 contains 18 residues. Germline V lookup: CDR1 MNHEY, CDR2 SVGEGT. As DNA, the CDR3 is TGTGCCAGCACTACGACAGGGATACTCGGTATTAGCTCCTACGAGCAGTACTTC. Its protein is CASTTTGILGISSYEQYF.

The J gene is TRBJ1-2, the V gene TRBV6-6; D is uncertain. V lost 4 bases to trimming and J lost 6 bases, with 15 bases between them. Germline V gene data show CDR1 as MNHNY and CDR2 as SVGAGI (reference sequence). The CDR3 spans 14 residues. This CDR3 is CASSSSMGVNGYTF. Written as DNA, the CDR3 is TGTGCCAGCAGTTCCTCCATGGGCGTAAATGGCTACACCTTC.

This clonotype appeared a few times. This rearrangement joins TRBV5-1 to TRBJ1-2; weak D call: TRBD1 (5 bases). The V and J ends lost 0 bases and 8 bases respectively, with 23 bases between them. Germline V gene lookup returns CDR1 SGHRS and CDR2 YFSETQ. The CDR3 loop spans 17 amino acids. CDR3 sequence reads: CASSLATGGLPLSGYTF. The CDR3 coding sequence is TGCGCCAGCAGCTTGGCAACGGGGGGACTCCCCCTTAGCGGCTACACCTTC. The variable domain in full, completed from reference TRBV5-1 and TRBJ1-2, reads KAGVTQTPRYLIKTRGQQVTLSCSPISGHRSVSWYQQTPGQGLQFLFEYFSETQRNKGNFPGRFSGRQFSNSRSEMNVSTLELGDSALYLCASSLATGGLPLSGYTFGSGTRLTVV.

The chain joins TRBV20-1 to TRBJ1-1; D remains ambiguous. The CDR3 consists of 12 residues. V lost 5 bases and J 2 bases, leaving 9 bases between the germline ends. Germline CDR1 DFQATT, CDR2 SNEGSKA (reference sequence). The CDR3 reads CSAQNYNTEAFF. CDR3 nucleotides: TGCAGTGCTCAAAATTACAACACTGAAGCTTTCTTT.

This clonotype was counted between two and nine times. The V and J genes are TRBV20-1 and TRBJ2-7; TRBD1 agrees at 8 bases. This CDR3 is built from 14 residues. Germline V gene sequence: CDR1 DFQATT, CDR2 SNEGSKA (reference sequence). With 0 bases clipped from V and 3 bases from J, the junction kept 4 bases outside the gene matches. CDR3 coding DNA: TGCAGTGCTAGAGATGTACAGGGGGGCTACGAGCAGTACTTC. Its translation is CSARDVQGGYEQYF.

This chain connects TRBV7-2 to TRBJ2-7; TRBD1 agrees at 10 bases. CDR1 is SGHTA and CDR2 is FQGNSA in the germline V gene. The CDR3 spans 15 residues. V lost 3 bases, J lost 5 bases, and 7 bases stayed unmatched. The CDR3 here is CASSLTGTGVHEQYF. The CDR3 nucleotides read TGTGCCAGCAGCTTGACCGGGACAGGGGTACACGAGCAGTACTTC. The variable domain in full, with the rest retrieved from reference TRBV7-2 and TRBJ2-7, is GAGVSQSPSNKVTEKGKDVELRCDPISGHTALYWYRQSLGQGLEFLIYFQGNSAPDKSGLPSDRFSAERTGGSVSTLTIQRTQQEDSAVYLCASSLTGTGVHEQYFGPGTRLTVT.

This rearrangement joins TRBV7-6 to TRBJ1-2; D call uncertain. This CDR3 has 14 amino acids. Trimming stripped 5 bases from V and 0 bases from J, with 10 bases between. Germline lookup yields CDR1 SGHVS and CDR2 FNYEAQ. In nucleotides, the CDR3 is TGTGCCAGCAGCCCTCAGCGGACTAACTATGGCTACACCTTC. Amino acids: CASSPQRTNYGYTF.

This rearrangement joins TRBV3-1 to TRBJ2-4, with 7 bases aligning to TRBD1. The trim removed 0 bases at V and 13 bases at J, leaving 3 bases unmatched. The CDR3 consists of 12 residues. Germline assignment: CDR1 LGHDT and CDR2 YNNKEL (reference sequence). CDR3 DNA sequence: TGTGCCAGCAGCCAAGATCTACAGGGGCAGTACTTC. Its protein is CASSQDLQGQYF. The variable domain in full, with the rest retrieved from reference TRBV3-1 and TRBJ2-4, is DTAVSQTPKYLVTQMGNDKSIKCEQNLGHDTMYWYKQDSKKFLKIMFSYNNKELIINETVPNRFSPKSPDKAHLNLHINSLELGDSAVYFCASSQDLQGQYFGAGTRLSVL.

This chain uses TRBV28 with TRBJ1-2, with 8 bases identical to TRBD1. The CDR3 spans 17 residues. CDR1 is MDHEN, CDR2 SYDVKM, per germline. Germline trimming cut 5 bases from V and 0 bases from J; bases unmatched to any gene: 11. Written as DNA, the CDR3 is TGTGCCAGCAGTACCCGACAGGGGAACTTAGCTAACTATGGCTACACCTTC. Translation gives CASSTRQGNLANYGYTF.

The rearrangement joins TRBV7-9 to TRBJ2-1, with TRBD2 identical over 8 bases. The CDR3 loop spans 16 amino acids. J lost 4 bases, V lost 4 bases, and 9 bases had no gene match. Germline CDR1 SEHNR, CDR2 FQNEAQ (reference sequence). CDR3 DNA: TGTGCCAGCAGCTCCCCCGGGGGGGCGTCTTACAATGAGCAGTTCTTC. Translation: CASSSPGGASYNEQFF.